These 9 T cell receptor beta chains were all obtained from the same sample, sequenced in a study of monozygotic twins with inflammatory bowel disease. TCRdb reanalyzed the 5' RACE reads, giving one entry per CDR3 protein sequence and no DNA. With around 450,000 distinct CDR3 sequences in the sample, the ten largest clones hold 2.4%. The sample taken for sequencing was blood. These receptors were collected from a human donor with ulcerative colitis or Crohn's disease, or a healthy co-twin of an affected twin (not recorded which).

The V gene is TRBV27, the J gene TRBJ2-1; TCRdb picks TRBD1, but there is no DNA to check that call. This CDR3 has 13 residues. The germline V gene encodes CDR1 MNHEY and CDR2 SMNVEV (reference sequence). CDR3 region: CASARELGNEQFF.

This chain joins TRBV20-1 and TRBJ2-7; TCRdb gives TRBD1 as the D gene, but with no DNA this cannot be confirmed. Germline CDR1 and CDR2: DFQATT and SNEGSKA (reference sequence). The CDR3 has 14 residues. CDR3 protein: CSASWTGTNYEQYF.

The V and J genes are TRBV24-1 and TRBJ2-3; there is no DNA to check the TCRdb D call of TRBD1. From germline, CDR1 is KGHDR and CDR2 SFDVKD. The CDR3 contains 16 residues. CDR3 residues: CATSDPGGKGTDTQYF.

The genes are TRBV4-3 and TRBJ1-2; there is no DNA to check the TCRdb D call of TRBD1. Germline values: CDR1 LGHNA, CDR2 YSLEER. The CDR3 is 19 amino acids. This CDR3 reads CASSLDWWTGGATMDGYTF.

The chain is built from TRBV6-5 and TRBJ1-6; TCRdb returns TRBD1, unconfirmable since there is no DNA. Germline CDR1 and CDR2: MNHEY and SVGAGI. The CDR3 length is 15 residues. The CDR3 loop reads CASSSATGGNSPLHF.

J is TRBJ2-2 and V is TRBV29-1; the D call of TRBD1 rests on TCRdb alone, since no DNA is present to check it. The CDR3 is 13 amino acids. From germline, CDR1 is SQVTM and CDR2 ANQGSEA. CDR3 in amino acids: CSVMGRNTGELFF.

V usage is TRBV3-1 and J usage is TRBJ2-2; TCRdb returns TRBD2, unconfirmable since there is no DNA. The germline V gene has CDR1 LGHDT and CDR2 YNNKEL (reference sequence). The CDR3 totals 15 residues. CDR3 residues: CASSQRLAVTGELFF.

The chain links TRBV11-3 to TRBJ2-6; TCRdb selects TRBD1, and the lack of DNA leaves this call unchecked. Germline V gene data show CDR1 as SGHNT and CDR2 as YENEEA. The CDR3 consists of 16 residues. The CDR3 loop reads CASSRGAAPGANVLTF. Full variable domain (outside the CDR3, taken from reference TRBV11-3 and TRBJ2-6): EAGVVQSPRYKIIEKKQPVAFWCNPISGHNTLYWYLQNLGQGPELLIRYENEEAVDDSQLPKDRFSAERLKGVDSTLKIQPAELGDSAVYLCASSRGAAPGANVLTFGAGSRLTVL.

CDR3 region: CASRGTGTSYVGYTF. The chain recombines TRBV5-1 with TRBJ1-2; the TCRdb call, TRBD1, lacks DNA for checking. This CDR3 region has 15 residues. The V gene's germline CDR1 is SGHRS and CDR2 YFSETQ.